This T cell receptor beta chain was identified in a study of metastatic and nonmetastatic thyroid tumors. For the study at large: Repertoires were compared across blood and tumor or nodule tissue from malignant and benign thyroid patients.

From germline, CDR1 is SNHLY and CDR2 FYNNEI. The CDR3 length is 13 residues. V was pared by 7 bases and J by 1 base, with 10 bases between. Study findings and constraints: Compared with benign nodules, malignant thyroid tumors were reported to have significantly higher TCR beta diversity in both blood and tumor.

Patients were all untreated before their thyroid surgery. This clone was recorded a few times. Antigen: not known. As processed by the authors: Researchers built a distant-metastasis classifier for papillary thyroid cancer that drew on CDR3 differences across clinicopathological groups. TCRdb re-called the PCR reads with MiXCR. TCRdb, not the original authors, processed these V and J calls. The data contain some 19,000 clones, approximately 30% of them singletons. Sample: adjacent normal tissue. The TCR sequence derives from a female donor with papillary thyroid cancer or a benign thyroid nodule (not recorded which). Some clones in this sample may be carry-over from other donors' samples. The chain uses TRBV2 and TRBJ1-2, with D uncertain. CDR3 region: CASKEGRNYGYTF. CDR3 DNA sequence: TGTGCCAGCAAGGAGGGCCGTAACTATGGCTACACCTTC.